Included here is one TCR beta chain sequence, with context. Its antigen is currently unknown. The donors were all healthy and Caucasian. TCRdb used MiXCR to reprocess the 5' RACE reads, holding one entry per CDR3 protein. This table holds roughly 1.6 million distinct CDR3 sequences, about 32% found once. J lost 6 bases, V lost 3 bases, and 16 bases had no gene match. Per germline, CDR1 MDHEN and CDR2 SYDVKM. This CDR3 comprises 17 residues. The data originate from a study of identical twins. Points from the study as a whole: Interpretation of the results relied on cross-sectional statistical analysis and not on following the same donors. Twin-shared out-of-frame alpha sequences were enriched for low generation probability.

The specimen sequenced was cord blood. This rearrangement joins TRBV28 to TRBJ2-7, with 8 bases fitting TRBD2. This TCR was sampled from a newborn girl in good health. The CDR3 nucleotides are TGTGCCAGCAGTTTCGAAGAACCGGGACTAGGGACTTCCGAGCAGTACTTC. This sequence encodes CASSFEEPGLGTSEQYF.